This entry lists 19 T cell receptor beta chains sequenced from one sample in a study of early T cells in non-severe SARS-CoV-2 infection. MiXCR, run by TCRdb on the 5' RACE reads, gives a single entry per CDR3 protein. The sample holds around 60,000 distinct CDR3 sequences, approximately 12% seen once. Sample: whole blood. The receptor source for this set is an adult who was a healthcare worker with PCR-confirmed SARS-CoV-2 infection or an uninfected control (not recorded which).

The chain links TRBV15 to TRBJ2-7, with 8 bases identical to TRBD1. This CDR3 has 16 residues. Germline CDR1 LNHNV, CDR2 YYDKDF (reference sequence). V gave up 3 bases and J gave up 3 bases; unmatched junction bases: 10. Written as DNA, the CDR3 is TGTGCCACCAGCAGCTTTGACAGGGGCTCCCGCTACGAGCAGTACTTC. Translating it yields CATSSFDRGSRYEQYF.

Comments on this clonotype: This may be a read error: a much more frequent sequence differs by one nucleotide. The J gene is TRBJ2-3, the V gene TRBV20-1; maybe TRBD1 (6 bases). The CDR3 has 14 amino acids. Germline CDR1 and CDR2: DFQATT and SNEGSKA (reference sequence). Trimming stripped 8 bases from V and 2 bases from J, with 17 bases between. The CDR3 DNA follows: TGCAGTCCTCTTCGACAGGCAAACACAGATACGCAGTATTTT. Translation gives CSPLRQANTDTQYF.

This clonotype turned up a few times. CDR3 protein: CSAREIMGLAFGTDTQYF. CDR3 DNA: TGCAGTGCTAGAGAGATAATGGGACTAGCGTTCGGAACAGATACGCAGTATTTT. The chain employs TRBV20-1 and TRBJ2-3, with 10 bases that match TRBD2. Germline CDR1 is DFQATT and CDR2 is SNEGSKA (reference sequence). J lost 3 bases, V lost 0 bases, and 12 bases had no gene match. CDR3 length equals 18 residues.

CDR3 loop: CASSSTGNFRYGYTF. CDR3 nucleotides: TGTGCCAGCAGCTCGACAGGAAACTTCCGCTATGGCTACACCTTC. The chain carries TRBV7-9 and TRBJ1-2; maybe TRBD1 (6 bases). There are 15 residues in the CDR3. V dropped 4 bases and J dropped 4 bases, with 16 bases sitting between them. Germline V lookup: CDR1 SEHNR, CDR2 FQNEAQ (reference sequence).

J is TRBJ2-3 and V is TRBV10-1, with 7 bases matching TRBD2. The junction had 3 bases not matched to a gene; V was cut back by 0 bases and J by 6 bases. The germline V gene encodes CDR1 WNHNN and CDR2 SYGVQD (reference sequence). This CDR3 spans 14 amino acids. Here the CDR3 DNA reads TGCGCCAGCAGTGAGTCGACTAGCAGTGATACGCAGTATTTT. This sequence encodes CASSESTSSDTQYF.

This clonotype was seen repeatedly, ten times or more. The chain combines TRBV15 with TRBJ2-1, with a tentative D call TRBD1 (5 bases). Germline V lookup: CDR1 LNHNV, CDR2 YYDKDF (reference sequence). This CDR3 has 16 residues. The V end was cut by 0 bases, the J end by 0 bases, with 9 bases between. The CDR3 DNA reads TGTGCCACCAGCAGAGACCGACAGACCTCCTACAATGAGCAGTTCTTC. The encoded protein is CATSRDRQTSYNEQFF.

This clonotype was observed a handful of times. J is TRBJ1-1 and V is TRBV2; TRBD1 matches 7 bases. This CDR3 has 13 residues. With 5 bases clipped from V and 2 bases from J, the junction kept 2 bases outside the gene matches. Germline CDR1 is SNHLY and CDR2 is FYNNEI. CDR3 DNA: TGTGCCAGCAGTCGGACAGGCAACACTGAAGCTTTCTTT. It is translated as CASSRTGNTEAFF.

This clonotype was seen repeatedly, ten times or more. CDR3 in amino acids: CASSDGTVNNSPLHF. For the CDR3, the DNA is TGTGCCAGCAGCGACGGGACAGTTAATAATTCACCCCTCCACTTT. The chain joins TRBV9 to TRBJ1-6; 7 bases fit TRBD1. The CDR3 extends over 15 amino acids. The ends lost 3 bases at V and 5 bases at J; junction bases unmatched: 5. Germline loops: CDR1 SGDLS, CDR2 YYNGEE.

The sample holds many counts of this clonotype. The chain joins TRBV27 to TRBJ2-7; 9 nucleotides line up with TRBD1. The junction had 6 bases not matched to a gene; V was cut back by 8 bases and J by 4 bases. CDR1 and CDR2 (germline): MNHEY, SMNVEV (reference sequence). This CDR3 is built from 13 residues. CDR3 DNA: TGTGCCAGCGCGACAGGGGGTGTTTACGAGCAGTACTTC. Protein: CASATGGVYEQYF.

This chain links TRBV5-1 with TRBJ1-1; no firm D call. The CDR3 extends over 12 amino acids. The V and J ends lost 5 bases and 1 base respectively, with 6 bases between them. Germline loops: CDR1 SGHRS, CDR2 YFSETQ. CDR3 bases: TGCGCCAGCAGGCGGACGAACACTGAAGCTTTCTTT. Protein: CASRRTNTEAFF. Filled out from reference TRBV5-1 and TRBJ1-1, the complete variable domain reads KAGVTQTPRYLIKTRGQQVTLSCSPISGHRSVSWYQQTPGQGLQFLFEYFSETQRNKGNFPGRFSGRQFSNSRSEMNVSTLELGDSALYLCASRRTNTEAFFGQGTRLTVV.

Ten or more counts support this clonotype. CDR3 bases: TGTGCCAGCAGTTCCGGACAGGGGGCAGTCGACTTTACAGATACGCAGTATTTT. It specifies CASSSGQGAVDFTDTQYF. The chain uses TRBV6-5 and TRBJ2-3; 11 positions agree with TRBD1. Germline V CDR1 and CDR2: MNHEY, SVGAGI. The CDR3 sequence is 18 residues long. With V trimmed by 4 bases and J by 3 bases, 12 bases remained unmatched.

The genes are TRBV7-2 and TRBJ2-7, with TRBD2 matching over 7 bases. From germline, CDR1 is SGHTA and CDR2 FQGNSA. This CDR3 contains 12 residues. Trimming took 1 base from V and 10 from J; bases not matched to a gene: 4. As DNA, the CDR3 is TGTGCCAGCAGCTTAGGCGGCGGGAGACAGTACTTC. The encoded protein is CASSLGGGRQYF.

The CDR3 coding sequence is TGTGCCAGCAGCCATCCCTACGGACTAGCGGATAACAATGAGCAGTTCTTC. Protein sequence: CASSHPYGLADNNEQFF. V and J are TRBV3-1 and TRBJ2-1; 10 bases fit TRBD2. Germline lookup yields CDR1 LGHDT and CDR2 YNNKEL (reference sequence). The CDR3 sequence is 17 residues long. J was trimmed by 5 bases and V by 3 bases; bases with no gene match: 10.

This clonotype turned up a few times. The chain recombines TRBV7-9 with TRBJ1-1; the D gene is possibly TRBD1 (5 bases). Trimming took 0 bases from V and 5 from J, leaving 13 bases between them. CDR3 length: 15 amino acids. In germline, CDR1 is SEHNR, CDR2 FQNEAQ (reference sequence). The CDR3 DNA reads as TGTGCCAGCAGCTTAGCCGGGGGGTCTGGGACTGAAGCTTTCTTT. Its protein product is CASSLAGGSGTEAFF.

This clonotype was detected only a few times. This chain joins TRBV5-6 and TRBJ2-7; D remains unclear. CDR3 length: 11 residues. Germline loops: CDR1 SGHDT, CDR2 YYEEEE. V lost 4 bases, J lost 4 bases, and 6 bases lay in between. The CDR3 here is CASSARYEQYF. The CDR3 region has the DNA TGTGCCAGCAGCGCCCGGTACGAGCAGTACTTC.

This clonotype occurred a few times. This rearrangement joins TRBV11-3 to TRBJ2-2; 10 bases match TRBD1. In germline, CDR1 is SGHNT, CDR2 YENEEA. CDR3 length: 15 amino acids. The V segment lost 3 bases and the J segment 3 bases; nucleotides outside the gene matches: 1. The chain's CDR3 is CASSFGTGDTGELFF. The CDR3 DNA follows: TGTGCCAGCAGCTTCGGGACAGGGGACACCGGGGAGCTGTTTTTT. The variable domain in full, completed from reference TRBV11-3 and TRBJ2-2, reads EAGVVQSPRYKIIEKKQPVAFWCNPISGHNTLYWYLQNLGQGPELLIRYENEEAVDDSQLPKDRFSAERLKGVDSTLKIQPAELGDSAVYLCASSFGTGDTGELFFGEGSRLTVL.

This clonotype came up once. The rearrangement links TRBV29-1 to TRBJ1-2, with D possibly TRBD1 on 5 matching bases. Germline CDR1 reads SQVTM; CDR2 reads ANQGSEA. CDR3 length: 12 residues. Trimming left V 4 bases short and J 5 bases short, with 11 bases between. The CDR3 nucleotides are TGCAGCGTTGTGGAGGGGATGTATGGCTACACCTTC. Translating gives CSVVEGMYGYTF.

This clonotype appeared many times. The CDR3 bases are TGTGCCAGCAGCCAAGGCATGAGGACTAGCGGGGGGGCAAACATTCAGTACTTC. As protein: CASSQGMRTSGGANIQYF. V usage is TRBV4-2 and J usage is TRBJ2-4, with 15 bases fitting TRBD2. This CDR3 comprises 18 residues. After removal of 1 base from V and 6 bases from J, the junction contained 7 bases not matched to a gene. CDR1 LGHNA and CDR2 YNFKEQ come from the germline V gene.

The CDR3 region has the DNA TGCGCCAGCAGCTTGGGTCTAGCGGAGTACGAGCAGTACTTC. This gives the protein CASSLGLAEYEQYF. The chain carries TRBV5-1 and TRBJ2-7; 7 nucleotides match TRBD2. CDR3 size: 14 residues. The V segment lost 0 bases and the J segment 4 bases; nucleotides outside the gene matches: 4. Per germline, CDR1 SGHRS and CDR2 YFSETQ.